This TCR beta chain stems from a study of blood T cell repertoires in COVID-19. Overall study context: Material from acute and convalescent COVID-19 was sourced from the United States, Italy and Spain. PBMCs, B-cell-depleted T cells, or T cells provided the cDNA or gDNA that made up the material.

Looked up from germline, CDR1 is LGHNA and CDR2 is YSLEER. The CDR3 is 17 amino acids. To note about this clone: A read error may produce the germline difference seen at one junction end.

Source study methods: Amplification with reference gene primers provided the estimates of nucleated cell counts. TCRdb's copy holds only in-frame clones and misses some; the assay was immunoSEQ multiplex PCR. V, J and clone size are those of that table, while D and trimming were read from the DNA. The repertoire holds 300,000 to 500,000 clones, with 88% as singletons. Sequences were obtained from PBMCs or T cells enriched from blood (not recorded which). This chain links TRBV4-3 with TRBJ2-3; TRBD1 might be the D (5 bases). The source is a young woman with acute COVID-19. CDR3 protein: CASSKEVTFIRGDTQYF. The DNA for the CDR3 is TGCGCCAGCAGCAAAGAGGTTACCTTCATTAGGGGAGATACGCAGTATTTT.